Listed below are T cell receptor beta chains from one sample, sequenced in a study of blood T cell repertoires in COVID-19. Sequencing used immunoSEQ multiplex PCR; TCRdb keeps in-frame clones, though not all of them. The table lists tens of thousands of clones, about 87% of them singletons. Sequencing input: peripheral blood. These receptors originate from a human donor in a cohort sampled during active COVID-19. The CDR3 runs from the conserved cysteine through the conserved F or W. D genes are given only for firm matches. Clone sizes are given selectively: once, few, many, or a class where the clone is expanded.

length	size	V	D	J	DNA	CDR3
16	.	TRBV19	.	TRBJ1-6	TGTGCCAGTAGTATCGGCGGGGACTGGCCTAATTCACCCCTCCACTTT	CASSIGGDWPNSPLHF
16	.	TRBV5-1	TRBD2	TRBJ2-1	TGCGCCAGCAATAGCGGGAGTCCAAGCTCCTACAATGAGCAGTTCTTC	CASNSGSPSSYNEQFF
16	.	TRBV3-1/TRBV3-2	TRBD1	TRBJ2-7	TGTGCCAGCAGCCAAGTGCCGGGACAGGGTACCTACGAGCAGTACTTC	CASSQVPGQGTYEQYF
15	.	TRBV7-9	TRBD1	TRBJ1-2	TGTGCCAGCATTCAGGGGGAGGCCGTTAACTATGGCTACACCTTC	CASIQGEAVNYGYTF
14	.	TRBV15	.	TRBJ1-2	TGTGCCACTTGGGGGCGAAGACCCGCCTATGGCTACACCTTC	CATWGRRPAYGYTF
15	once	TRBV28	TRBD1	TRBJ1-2	TGTGCCAGCAGTTTATCAGGGGGTGGGAACTATGGCTACACCTTC	CASSLSGGGNYGYTF
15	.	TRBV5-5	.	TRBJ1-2	TGTGCCAGCAGCTTGACAGGAGACCCTAACTATGGCTACACCTTC	CASSLTGDPNYGYTF
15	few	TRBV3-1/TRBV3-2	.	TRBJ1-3	TGTGCCAGCAGCCAAGCTGTCAGGGCTGGAAACACCATATATTTT	CASSQAVRAGNTIYF
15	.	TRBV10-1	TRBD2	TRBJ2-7	TGCGCCAGCAGTGCGCTAGCGGGGGCCCCCTACGAGCAGTACTTC	CASSALAGAPYEQYF
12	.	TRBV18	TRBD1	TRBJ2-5	TGTGCCAGCTCACCGACAGGGGAGACCCAGTACTTC	CASSPTGETQYF
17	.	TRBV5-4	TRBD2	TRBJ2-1	TGTGCCAGCAGCCTAAATAGCGGGGGCCTCTCTGGGCATGAGCAGTTCTTC	CASSLNSGGLSGHEQFF
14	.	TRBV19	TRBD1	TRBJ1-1	TGTGCCAGTAGTGAGGGACAGTTCTCCACTGAAGCTTTCTTT	CASSEGQFSTEAFF
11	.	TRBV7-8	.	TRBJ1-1	TGTGCCAGCAGCCAACAGGTGAAGGCTTTCTTT	CASSQQVKAFF
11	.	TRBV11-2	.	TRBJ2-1	TGTGCCAGCAACAGGAACAATGAGCAGTTCTTC	CASNRNNEQFF
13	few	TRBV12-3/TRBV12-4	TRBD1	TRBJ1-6	TGTGCCAGCAGTCCGGGACAGGGTTCACCCCTCCACTTT	CASSPGQGSPLHF
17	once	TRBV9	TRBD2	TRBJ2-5	TGTGCCAGCACCAATCCACGACTAGCGGGGCAGAAAGAGACCCAGTACTTC	CASTNPRLAGQKETQYF
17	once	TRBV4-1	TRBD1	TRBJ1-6	TGCGCCAGCAGCCAAGGACGACAGGGGAGTAGGAACTCACCCCTCCACTTT	CASSQGRQGSRNSPLHF
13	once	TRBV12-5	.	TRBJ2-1	TGTGCTAGTGCCTCGACTAGTGTTAATGAGCAGTTCTTC	CASASTSVNEQFF
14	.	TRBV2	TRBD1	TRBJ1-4	TGTGCCAGCAGTCAGGGGGTTCGCGTTGAAAAACTGTTTTTT	CASSQGVRVEKLFF
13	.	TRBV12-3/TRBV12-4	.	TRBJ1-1	TGTGCCAGCAGCCCCGAGTCGTATACTGAAGCTTTCTTT	CASSPESYTEAFF
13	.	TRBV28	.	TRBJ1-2	TGTGCCAGCAGTTCTCCCAGGGCATATGGCTACACCTTC	CASSSPRAYGYTF
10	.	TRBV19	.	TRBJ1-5	TGTGCCAGTGGGAGCCAGCCCCAGCATTTT	CASGSQPQHF
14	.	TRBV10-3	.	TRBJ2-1	TGTGCCATCAGTGAGATGTCTACGTACAATGAGCAGTTCTTC	CAISEMSTYNEQFF
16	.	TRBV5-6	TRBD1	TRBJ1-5	TGTGCCAGCAGCCACCGACAGGGTAGAAGCAATCAGCCCCAGCATTTT	CASSHRQGRSNQPQHF
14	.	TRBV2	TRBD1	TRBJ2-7	TGTGCCAGCAGTTCCCCGGACAGGCCCCTCGAGCAGTACTTC	CASSSPDRPLEQYF
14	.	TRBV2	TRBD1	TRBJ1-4	TGTGCCAGCAGTGGGGACAGGGTAAATGAAAAACTGTTTTTT	CASSGDRVNEKLFF
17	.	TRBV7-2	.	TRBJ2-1	TGTGCCAGCAGCTTAGATTCAGGCCCAATACCCTACAATGAGCAGTTCTTC	CASSLDSGPIPYNEQFF
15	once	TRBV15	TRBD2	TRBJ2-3	TGTGCCACCAGCAGAGATCGGGGACTAGCCAATACGCAGTATTTT	CATSRDRGLANTQYF
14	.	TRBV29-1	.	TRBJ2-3	TGCAGCGTGGCGGAAGGGGGTGCAAGAGATACGCAGTATTTT	CSVAEGGARDTQYF
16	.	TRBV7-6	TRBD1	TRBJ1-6	TGTGCCAGCAGCTCCGGGACAGCAGTTTTTAATTCACCCCTCCACTTT	CASSSGTAVFNSPLHF
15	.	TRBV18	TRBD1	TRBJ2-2	TGTGCCAGCTCACCGGACAGGGGAGACACCGGGGAGCTGTTTTTT	CASSPDRGDTGELFF
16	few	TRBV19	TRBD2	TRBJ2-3	TGTGCCAGTAGTCCTCAGCGGGATTCTAGCACAGATACGCAGTATTTT	CASSPQRDSSTDTQYF
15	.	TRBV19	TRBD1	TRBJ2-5	TGTGCCAGTAGTATCCTGGGGACAGCACAAGAGACCCAGTACTTC	CASSILGTAQETQYF
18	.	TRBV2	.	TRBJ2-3	TGTGCCAGCAGGGCTACCCCGGGACACCAATATCGCACAGATACGCAGTATTTT	CASRATPGHQYRTDTQYF
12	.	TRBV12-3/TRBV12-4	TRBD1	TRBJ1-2	TGTGCCAGCAGGATAGGGACAGGTGGCTACACCTTC	CASRIGTGGYTF
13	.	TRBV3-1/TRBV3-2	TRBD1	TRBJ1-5	TGTGCCAGCAGCCTCGGGACAGACCAGCCCCAGCATTTT	CASSLGTDQPQHF
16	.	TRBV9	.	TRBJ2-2	TGTGCCAGCAGCGTAACGGGATCGGTGATCACCGGGGAGCTGTTTTTT	CASSVTGSVITGELFF
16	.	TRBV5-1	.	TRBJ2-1	TGCGCCAGCAGCTTGGCCATACCGGTATCCTACAATGAGCAGTTCTTC	CASSLAIPVSYNEQFF
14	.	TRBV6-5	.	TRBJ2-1	TGTGCCAGCAGCCAGACCGACAGCAACAATGAGCAGTTCTTC	CASSQTDSNNEQFF
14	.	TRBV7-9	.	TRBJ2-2	TGTGCCAGCATCACCCCGAGGTCCACCGGGGAGCTGTTTTTT	CASITPRSTGELFF
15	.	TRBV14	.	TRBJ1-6	TGTGCCAGCAGCCAAGTGACCGTTGGGAGTTCACCCCTCCACTTT	CASSQVTVGSSPLHF
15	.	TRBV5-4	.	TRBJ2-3	TGTGCCAGCAGCTTGGTGTTCGGGTCCACAGATACGCAGTATTTT	CASSLVFGSTDTQYF
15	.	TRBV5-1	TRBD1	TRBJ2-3	TGCGCCAGCAGCTTGGGACAGGGGAGCACAGATACGCAGTATTTT	CASSLGQGSTDTQYF
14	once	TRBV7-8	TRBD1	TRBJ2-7	TGTGCCAGCAGGCGGGACAGGGTTGGGGACGAGCAGTACTTC	CASRRDRVGDEQYF
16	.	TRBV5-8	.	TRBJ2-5	TGTGCCAGCAGCTTGAGTCTCTGGGGTAACCAGCTAGGGAGGTACTTC	CASSLSLWGNQLGRYF
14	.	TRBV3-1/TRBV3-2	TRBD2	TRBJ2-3	TGTGCCAGCAGCCAAGGCGGGAGATGGGATACGCAGTATTTT	CASSQGGRWDTQYF
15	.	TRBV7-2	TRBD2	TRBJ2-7	TGTGCCAGCAGCAACCGACTAGCGGGATCCTACGAGCAGTACTTC	CASSNRLAGSYEQYF
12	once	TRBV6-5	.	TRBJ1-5	TGTGCCAGCAGTTACCTCGGAGGGCCCCAGCATTTT	CASSYLGGPQHF
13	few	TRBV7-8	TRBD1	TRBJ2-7	TGTGCCAGCAGCTTTGACCGGGACAGGGGGTTTTACTTC	CASSFDRDRGFYF
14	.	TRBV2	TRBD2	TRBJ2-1	TGTGCCAGCAGTGAACTAGCGGGTAACAATGAGCAGTTCTTC	CASSELAGNNEQFF
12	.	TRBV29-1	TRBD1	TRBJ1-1	TGCAGCGGTAGACAGGGAATGACTGAAGCTTTCTTT	CSGRQGMTEAFF
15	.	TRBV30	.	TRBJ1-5	TGTGCCTGGAGTGTATCCGGGTTTGGCAATCAGCCCCAGCATTTT	CAWSVSGFGNQPQHF
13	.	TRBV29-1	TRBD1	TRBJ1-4	TGCAGCGTTAGACAGGGATTTTGGGAAAAACTGTTTTTT	CSVRQGFWEKLFF
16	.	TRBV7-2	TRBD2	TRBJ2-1	TGTGCCAGCAGCTTAGTTGGCGGGAGGTCGGCCAATGAGCAGTTCTTC	CASSLVGGRSANEQFF
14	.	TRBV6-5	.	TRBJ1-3	TGTGCCAGCAAATCAGGTCACTCTGGAAACACCATATATTTT	CASKSGHSGNTIYF
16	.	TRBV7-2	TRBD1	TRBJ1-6	TGTGCCAGCAGCTTATCGAGGGACAGACATAATTCACCCCTCCACTTT	CASSLSRDRHNSPLHF
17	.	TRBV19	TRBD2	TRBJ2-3	TGTGCCAGTAGTATAGATGCCAGCGGGAGGGCCGGAGATACGCAGTATTTT	CASSIDASGRAGDTQYF
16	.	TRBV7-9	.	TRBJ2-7	TGTGCCAGCAGCCCGTATCAGGGAAAAGGGGACTACGAGCAGTACTTC	CASSPYQGKGDYEQYF
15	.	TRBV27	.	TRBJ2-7	TGTGCCAGCAGTCCCGGAGTCCGGCCTGGGTACGAGCAGTACTTC	CASSPGVRPGYEQYF
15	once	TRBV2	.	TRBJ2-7	TGTGCCAGCAGTGAACTAGGGGATATTTCCTACGAGCAGTACTTC	CASSELGDISYEQYF